The 21 T cell receptor beta chains presented below share a single source sample, sequenced in a study of T cell responses to AZD1222 COVID-19 vaccine (dated by TCRdb to about 2021). The time point label corresponds to: baseline before first vaccination. The library was prepared using the immunoSEQ multiplex PCR assay. TCRdb mirrors the immuneACCESS table, restricted to in-frame sequences. Some clones are absent from its copies; in checked studies, under half trace to an unresolved V gene, and the reason for the others is unknown. Within this sample are 90,000 to 120,000 clones, with around 90% of them counted one time only. The ten top clones hold about 20% of the sample. The sample here was peripheral blood, taken on day 0 of AZD1222 vaccination. Receptors originate from an adult in good health.

This chain joins TRBV5-4 and TRBJ1-2, with 8 bases identical to TRBD1. The V gene end was trimmed by 2 bases and the J gene end by 8 bases; junction bases not matched to a gene: 8. This CDR3 contains 14 residues. CDR1 is SGHNT, CDR2 YYREEE, per germline (reference sequence). The CDR3 nucleotides read TGTGCCAGCAGCTTAAGCCAGGGGGCGGGCGGCTACACCTTC. Encoded protein: CASSLSQGAGGYTF.

A single count supports this clone. The CDR3 coding sequence is TGTGCTAGTGGTTTACTGACGCAGGGTGCGGACTACAATGAGCAGTTCTTC. Amino acid sequence: CASGLLTQGADYNEQFF. The J gene is TRBJ2-1, the V gene TRBV12-5, with D perhaps TRBD1 (5 bases). Trimming took 3 bases from V and 3 from J, leaving 18 bases between them. The CDR3 covers 17 residues. Germline V gene sequence: CDR1 LGHNT, CDR2 FRNRAP.

The CDR3 sequence is CASSPEARVGSGYTF. In nucleotides, the CDR3 is TGTGCCAGCTCACCGGAGGCGCGTGTCGGCTCTGGCTACACCTTC. The chain links TRBV18 to TRBJ1-2; unclear D gene. The CDR3 runs 15 residues. V lost 3 bases and J 7 bases, leaving 18 bases between the germline ends. Germline loops: CDR1 KGHSH, CDR2 LQKENI. Drawing the rest from reference TRBV18 and TRBJ1-2, the complete variable domain is NAGVMQNPRHLVRRRGQEARLRCSPMKGHSHVYWYRQLPEEGLKFMVYLQKENIIDESGMPKERFSAEFPKEGPSILRIQQVVRGDSAAYFCASSPEARVGSGYTFGSGTRLTVV.

The chain combines TRBV5-1 with TRBJ2-2, with 11 bases that match TRBD2. The CDR3 extends over 16 amino acids. V was pared by 0 bases and J by 7 bases, with 5 bases of the junction left unmatched. CDR1 and CDR2 (germline): SGHRS, YFSETQ. CDR3 coding DNA: TGCGCCAGCAGCTTGGAGGGGACTAGCGGATACGGGGAGCTGTTTTTT. This codes for CASSLEGTSGYGELFF.

This rearrangement joins TRBV6-5 to TRBJ2-1, with D unresolved. The CDR3 consists of 15 residues. Germline values: CDR1 MNHEY, CDR2 SVGAGI. V was cut by 5 bases and J by 0 bases, with 11 bases left in between. The DNA for the CDR3 is TGTGCCAGCAGTCAGGATCCTTTCTCCTACAATGAGCAGTTCTTC. Translating it yields CASSQDPFSYNEQFF.

The genes are TRBV12-3 or TRBV12-4 and TRBJ1-2; no definite D call. V shed 6 bases and J shed 8 bases, with 13 bases lying between them. The CDR3 spans 12 residues. The CDR3 DNA reads TGTGCCAGCAGCTCGGCCCGTTGGGGCTACACCTTC. This sequence encodes CASSSARWGYTF.

V and J are TRBV6-2 or TRBV6-3 and TRBJ1-1, with unresolved D. Germline-derived CDR1 and CDR2 are MNHEY and SVGEGT. Trimming shortened V by 0 bases and J by 2 bases, and 13 bases separated the two germline ends. The CDR3 covers 16 residues. CDR3 sequence reads: CASSYSPFEPNTEAFF. The CDR3 DNA sequence: TGTGCCAGCAGTTACTCTCCCTTTGAGCCAAACACTGAAGCTTTCTTT.

V and J are TRBV3-1 (or the pseudogene TRBV3-2) and TRBJ1-2, with TRBD1 matching over 12 bases. The CDR3 has 16 residues. V lost 1 base, J lost 7 bases, and 7 bases stayed unmatched. Germline CDR1 is LGHDT and CDR2 is YNNKEL (reference sequence). CDR3 sequence: CASSQGWDRGLSGYTF. Here the CDR3 DNA reads TGTGCCAGCAGCCAAGGATGGGACAGGGGGCTCTCTGGCTACACCTTC.

This chain joins TRBV11-2 and TRBJ2-1, with 7 nucleotides matching TRBD2. The CDR3 is 14 residues long. Germline lookup yields CDR1 SGHAT and CDR2 FQNNGV. V was clipped by 3 bases and J by 3 bases; unmatched bases: 2. CDR3: CASSLAGVYNEQFF. CDR3 nucleotide sequence: TGTGCCAGCAGCTTGGCGGGGGTCTACAATGAGCAGTTCTTC.

This chain connects TRBV5-1 to TRBJ1-2; D may be TRBD1 (5 bases). V was pared by 2 bases and J by 8 bases, with 16 bases between. Germline V lookup: CDR1 SGHRS, CDR2 YFSETQ. This CDR3 contains 14 residues. The CDR3 region is CASSFGRGPGGYTF. As DNA, the CDR3 is TGCGCCAGCAGCTTCGGGAGGGGCCCTGGGGGCTACACCTTC.

This chain joins TRBV3-1 (or the pseudogene TRBV3-2) and TRBJ2-7; D uncertain. CDR3 size: 13 residues. Germline V gene sequence: CDR1 LGHDT, CDR2 YNNKEL (reference sequence). The ends were cut back, 4 bases at V and 4 bases at J, with 11 bases in the middle. The CDR3 protein is CASSPTPNYEQYF. CDR3 nucleotide sequence: TGTGCCAGCAGCCCGACTCCGAATTACGAGCAGTACTTC.

The CDR3 DNA follows: TGTGCCAGCAGCCAACAGTGGAGTGAGCAGTTCTTC. Amino acids: CASSQQWSEQFF. V and J are TRBV4-2 and TRBJ2-1; D is unresolved. The germline V gene encodes CDR1 LGHNA and CDR2 YNFKEQ. The CDR3 spans 12 residues. V was pared by 2 bases and J by 9 bases, with 8 bases between.

The chain joins TRBV24-1 to TRBJ2-3, with a weak D call TRBD2 (7 bases). With 7 bases removed from V and 5 bases from J, the gap between germline ends came to 27 bases. CDR1 is KGHDR and CDR2 is SFDVKD in the germline V gene. This CDR3 is 18 amino acids long. The CDR3 nucleotides are TGTGCCACCAGCTCGTCAGGGGTGGAGGGGGGGCCGGGAGATACGCAGTATTTT. It codes for CATSSSGVEGGPGDTQYF.

The chain recombines TRBV5-4 with TRBJ2-2; D not certain. V was pared by 0 bases and J by 6 bases, with 6 bases between. The CDR3 is made up of 13 amino acids. Per the germline V gene, CDR1 is SGHNT and CDR2 is YYREEE (reference sequence). CDR3 protein: CASSLGASGELFF. The DNA for the CDR3 is TGTGCCAGCAGCTTGGGGGCTTCCGGGGAGCTGTTTTTT.

This chain uses TRBV6-5 with TRBJ2-5, with TRBD2 as a possible D gene (5 bases). Germline V lookup: CDR1 MNHEY, CDR2 SVGAGI. This CDR3 is built from 12 residues. V was shortened by 8 bases and J by 5 bases, with 12 bases between the two germline ends. For the CDR3, the DNA is TGTGCCAGCCTCCTCCCGGGGGAGACCCAGTACTTC. Translation: CASLLPGETQYF.

The V and J genes are TRBV21-1 and TRBJ2-4; the table calls TRBD1, which could not be checked here. TRBV21-1 is tagged as a pseudogene. The CDR3 extends over 24 amino acids. The CDR3 protein is CASSKGIPFKGRGSHRPTKNIQYF. CDR3 DNA: TGTGCCAGCAGCAAAGGGATACCCTTCAAGGGCAGGGGAAGTCATCGGCCTACCAAAAACATTCAGTACTTC.

J is TRBJ1-5 and V is TRBV19, with unresolved D. V dropped 6 bases and J dropped 3 bases, with 15 bases sitting between them. Germline values: CDR1 LNHDA, CDR2 SQIVND (reference sequence). The CDR3 runs to 15 residues. This CDR3 reads CASSHRDGYNQPQHF. The CDR3 nucleotides are TGTGCCAGTAGCCATAGAGACGGGTACAATCAGCCCCAGCATTTT.

CDR3 residues: CSAGGKQYF. The CDR3 DNA is TGCAGTGCGGGGGGGAAGCAGTATTTT. The chain recombines TRBV20-1 with TRBJ2-3, with TRBD2 matching over 7 bases. There are 9 residues in the CDR3. Germline values: CDR1 DFQATT, CDR2 SNEGSKA (reference sequence). Trimming removed 6 bases from V and 11 bases from J; junction bases left unmatched: 2.

V gene TRBV5-4 combines with J gene TRBJ2-2; D may match TRBD1 or TRBD2 (5 bases each). CDR1 is SGHNT and CDR2 is YYREEE in the germline V gene (reference sequence). The CDR3 extends over 16 amino acids. V lost 4 bases and J 2 bases, leaving 15 bases between the germline ends. CDR3 sequence reads: CASSLDRDPNTGELFF. CDR3 nucleotide sequence: TGTGCCAGCAGCCTAGACCGGGACCCCAACACCGGGGAGCTGTTTTTT. Looking up the rest from reference TRBV5-4 and TRBJ2-2 gives the full variable domain: ETGVTQSPTHLIKTRGQQVTLRCSSQSGHNTVSWYQQALGQGPQFIFQYYREEENGRGNFPPRFSGLQFPNYSSELNVNALELDDSALYLCASSLDRDPNTGELFFGEGSRLTVL.

This clone appeared a single time. The genes are TRBV5-1 and TRBJ1-4; D is uncertain. Germline CDR1 is SGHRS and CDR2 is YFSETQ. There are 14 residues in the CDR3. V dropped 0 bases and J dropped 0 bases, with 3 bases sitting between them. Here the CDR3 reads CASSLDATNEKLFF. DNA for the CDR3: TGCGCCAGCAGCTTGGACGCAACTAATGAAAAACTGTTTTTT.

This chain joins TRBV3-1 (or the pseudogene TRBV3-2) and TRBJ1-1, with D unclear. The V gene lost 4 bases and the J gene lost 4 bases, with 19 bases spanning the gap. The CDR3 totals 16 residues. Germline CDR1 LGHDT, CDR2 YNNKEL (reference sequence). CDR3 DNA: TGTGCCAGCAGCCGGGAGATTAGTATGAGGGTCACTGAAGCTTTCTTT. It is translated as CASSREISMRVTEAFF.